The clone carrying this T cell receptor beta chain was observed a handful of times. Its target is not known. The sample belongs to a study of beta chain features in type 1 diabetes. CDR1 is SGHNT and CDR2 is YENEEA in the germline V gene. The CDR3 is 14 amino acids. J was trimmed by 3 bases and V by 3 bases; bases with no gene match: 0. Overall study findings and caveats: Shortening of TCRB CDR3s, moderate but significant, appeared in all four CD4+ subsets of Type 1 diabetes patients. Cells with high TCR expression could be over-represented when cDNA is sequenced.

Of the isolated RNA, all was reverse transcribed, and so the sequenced material was expressed TCRB transcripts. TCRdb keeps only in-frame clones here, not all; method: immunoSEQ multiplex PCR. The sample has 550,000 to 850,000 clones; 13% are singletons. The chain recombines TRBV11-3 with TRBJ2-3, with 10 bases fitting TRBD2. The sequenced sample was naive CD4+ T cells from blood. The TCR sequence derives from a young man with type 1 diabetes. CDR3 bases: TGTGCCAGCAGCTTTAGCGGGGGGACAGATACGCAGTATTTT. Translating gives CASSFSGGTDTQYF.